The present T cell receptor beta chain was sequenced within a study of blood T cell repertoires in COVID-19. This CDR3 has 12 residues. Germline V lookup: CDR1 SGHAT, CDR2 FQNNGV. V lost 5 bases, J lost 3 bases, and 8 bases lay in between. Assay used: immunoSEQ multiplex PCR; TCRdb lists only in-frame clones, some missing. The sample lists more than 200,000 clones; approximately 84% were seen once. Resolution of symptoms, clearance, or two negative PCRs was present in recovered Cohort 3 donors. This chain joins TRBV11-2 and TRBJ2-7; tentative D call: TRBD1 (6 bases). Material for sequencing was PBMCs or T cells enriched from blood (not recorded which). This TCR came from a man aged 35-49 years who had recovered from COVID-19. CDR3 bases: TGTGCCAGCAGCCAGACAGGCTACGAGCAGTACTTC. Translation: CASSQTGYEQYF.